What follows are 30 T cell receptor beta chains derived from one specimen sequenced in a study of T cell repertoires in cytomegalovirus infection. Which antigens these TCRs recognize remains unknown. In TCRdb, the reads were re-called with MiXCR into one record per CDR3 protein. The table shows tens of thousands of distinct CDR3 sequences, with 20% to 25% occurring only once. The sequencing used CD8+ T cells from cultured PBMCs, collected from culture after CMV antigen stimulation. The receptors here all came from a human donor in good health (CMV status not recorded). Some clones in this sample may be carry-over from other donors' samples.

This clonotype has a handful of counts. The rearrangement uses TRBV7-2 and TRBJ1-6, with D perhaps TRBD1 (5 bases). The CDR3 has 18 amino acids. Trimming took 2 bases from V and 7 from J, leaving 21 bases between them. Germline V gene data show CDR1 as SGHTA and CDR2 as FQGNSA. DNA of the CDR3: TGTGCCAGCAGCTTATTACGGGGCAGGATGCCGCGAAATTCACCCCTCCACTTT. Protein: CASSLLRGRMPRNSPLHF.

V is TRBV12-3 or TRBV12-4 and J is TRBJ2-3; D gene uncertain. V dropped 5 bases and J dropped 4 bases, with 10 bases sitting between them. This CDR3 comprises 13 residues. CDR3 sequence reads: CASSPKVADTQYF. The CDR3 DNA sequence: TGTGCCAGCAGTCCCAAGGTAGCAGATACGCAGTATTTT.

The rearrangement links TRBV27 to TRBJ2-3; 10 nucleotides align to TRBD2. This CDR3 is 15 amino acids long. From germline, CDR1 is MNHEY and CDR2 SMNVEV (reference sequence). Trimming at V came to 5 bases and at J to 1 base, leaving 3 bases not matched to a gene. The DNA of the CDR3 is TGTGCCAGCAGTCCCGGGACTAGCGGCACAGATACGCAGTATTTT. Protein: CASSPGTSGTDTQYF.

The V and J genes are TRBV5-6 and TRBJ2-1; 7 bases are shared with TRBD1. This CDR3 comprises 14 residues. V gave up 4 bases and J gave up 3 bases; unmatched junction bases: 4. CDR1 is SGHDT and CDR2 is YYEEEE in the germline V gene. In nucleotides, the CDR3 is TGTGCCAGCAGCGTGGGACAGAGCTACAATGAGCAGTTCTTC. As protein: CASSVGQSYNEQFF.

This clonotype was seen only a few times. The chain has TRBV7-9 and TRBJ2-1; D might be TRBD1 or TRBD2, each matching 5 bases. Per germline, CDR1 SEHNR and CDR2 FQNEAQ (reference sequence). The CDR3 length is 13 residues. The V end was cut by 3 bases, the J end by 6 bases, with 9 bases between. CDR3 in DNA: TGTGCCAGCAGCTTGGGGACGGCCAATGAGCAGTTCTTC. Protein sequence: CASSLGTANEQFF.

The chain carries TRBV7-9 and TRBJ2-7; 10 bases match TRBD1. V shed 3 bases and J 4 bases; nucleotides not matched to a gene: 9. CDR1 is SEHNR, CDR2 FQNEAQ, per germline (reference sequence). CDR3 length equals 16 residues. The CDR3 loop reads CASSFDRDRGSYEQYF. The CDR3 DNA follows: TGTGCCAGCAGCTTCGACCGGGACAGGGGTTCTTACGAGCAGTACTTC. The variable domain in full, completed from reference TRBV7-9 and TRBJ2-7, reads DTGVSQNPRHKITKRGQNVTFRCDPISEHNRLYWYRQTLGQGPEFLTYFQNEAQLEKSRLLSDRFSAERPKGSFSTLEIQRTEQGDSAMYLCASSFDRDRGSYEQYFGPGTRLTVT.

The CDR3 sequence is CASSFPGLAAPYNEQFF. CDR3 nucleotides: TGTGCCAGCAGCTTTCCGGGACTAGCGGCTCCTTACAATGAGCAGTTCTTC. This sequence joins TRBV7-2 and TRBJ2-1; 11 bases align to TRBD2. The CDR3 contains 17 residues. V dropped 3 bases and J dropped 4; count of bases not matched to a gene: 8. Germline CDR1 is SGHTA and CDR2 is FQGNSA.

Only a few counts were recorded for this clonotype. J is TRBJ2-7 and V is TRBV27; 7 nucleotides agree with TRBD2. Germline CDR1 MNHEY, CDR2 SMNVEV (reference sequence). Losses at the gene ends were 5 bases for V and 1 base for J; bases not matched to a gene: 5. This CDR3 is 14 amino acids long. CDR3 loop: CASSIMRGSYEQYF. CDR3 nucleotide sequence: TGTGCCAGCAGTATCATGCGGGGGTCCTACGAGCAGTACTTC.

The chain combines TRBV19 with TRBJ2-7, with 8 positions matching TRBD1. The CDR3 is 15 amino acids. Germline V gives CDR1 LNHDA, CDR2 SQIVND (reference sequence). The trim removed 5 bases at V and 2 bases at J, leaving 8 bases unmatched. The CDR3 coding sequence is TGTGCCAGTAGTGTCGGACAGGGATTACCCTACGAGCAGTACTTC. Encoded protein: CASSVGQGLPYEQYF.

The CDR3 DNA reads as TGTGCCAGCAGCATTAATAGCGGGAGGCCTCTTGAGCAGTTCTTC. Protein sequence: CASSINSGRPLEQFF. The V and J genes are TRBV11-2 and TRBJ2-1, with TRBD2 matching over 10 bases. The CDR3 is 15 residues long. With 5 bases clipped from V and 9 bases from J, the junction kept 10 bases outside the gene matches. In germline, CDR1 is SGHAT, CDR2 FQNNGV.

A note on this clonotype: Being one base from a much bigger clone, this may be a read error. The CDR3 DNA follows: TGCGCCAGCAGCCAAGATATGTTACGGGAGACCCAGTACTTC. Translated, it gives CASSQDMLRETQYF. The chain joins TRBV4-3 to TRBJ2-5; D uncertain. V lost 0 bases, J lost 5 bases, and 10 bases lay in between. This CDR3 comprises 14 residues. CDR1 and CDR2 from the germline V gene are LGHNA and YSLEER.

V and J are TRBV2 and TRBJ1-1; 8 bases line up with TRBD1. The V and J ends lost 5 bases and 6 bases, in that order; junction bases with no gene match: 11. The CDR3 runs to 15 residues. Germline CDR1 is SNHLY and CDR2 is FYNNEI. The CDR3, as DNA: TGTGCCAGCAGTCATAGGACAGGGAGTGGGGCTGAAGCTTTCTTT. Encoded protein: CASSHRTGSGAEAFF.

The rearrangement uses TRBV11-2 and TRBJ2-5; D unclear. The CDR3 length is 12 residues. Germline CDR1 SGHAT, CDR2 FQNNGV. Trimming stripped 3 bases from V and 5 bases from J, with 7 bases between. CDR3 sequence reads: CASSLPGETQYF. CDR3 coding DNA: TGTGCCAGCAGCTTGCCTGGGGAGACCCAGTACTTC.

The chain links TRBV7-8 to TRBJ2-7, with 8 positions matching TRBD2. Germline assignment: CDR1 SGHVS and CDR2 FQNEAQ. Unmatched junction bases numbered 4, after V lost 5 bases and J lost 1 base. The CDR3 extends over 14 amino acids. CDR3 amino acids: CASSESGRSYEQYF. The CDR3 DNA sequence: TGTGCCAGCAGCGAAAGCGGGAGATCCTACGAGCAGTACTTC.

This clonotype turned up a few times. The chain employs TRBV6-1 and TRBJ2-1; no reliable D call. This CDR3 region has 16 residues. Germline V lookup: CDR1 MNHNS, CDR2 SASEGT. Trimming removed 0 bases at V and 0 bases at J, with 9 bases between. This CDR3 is CASSEALADSYNEQFF. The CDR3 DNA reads TGTGCCAGCAGTGAAGCTCTCGCGGACTCCTACAATGAGCAGTTCTTC.

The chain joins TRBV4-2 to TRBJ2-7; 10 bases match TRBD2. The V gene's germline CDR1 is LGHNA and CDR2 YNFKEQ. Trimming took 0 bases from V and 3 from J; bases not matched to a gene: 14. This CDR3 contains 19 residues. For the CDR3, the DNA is TGTGCCAGCAGCCAAGATCTAGCGGGAGATTACCCTCTTGTCTACGAGCAGTACTTC. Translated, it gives CASSQDLAGDYPLVYEQYF.

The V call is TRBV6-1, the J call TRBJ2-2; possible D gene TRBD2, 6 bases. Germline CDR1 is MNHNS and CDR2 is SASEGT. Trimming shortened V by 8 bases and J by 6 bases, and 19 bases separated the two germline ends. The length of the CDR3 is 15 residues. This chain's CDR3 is CASRWRGVESGELFF. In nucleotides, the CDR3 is TGTGCCAGCCGCTGGAGGGGCGTGGAATCCGGGGAGCTGTTTTTT.

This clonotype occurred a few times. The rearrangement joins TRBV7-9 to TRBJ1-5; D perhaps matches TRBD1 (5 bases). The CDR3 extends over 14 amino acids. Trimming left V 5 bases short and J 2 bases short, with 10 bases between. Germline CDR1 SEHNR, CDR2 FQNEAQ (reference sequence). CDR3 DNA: TGTGCCAGCAGCCCTGACAGCGGCAATCAGCCCCAGCATTTT. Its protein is CASSPDSGNQPQHF.

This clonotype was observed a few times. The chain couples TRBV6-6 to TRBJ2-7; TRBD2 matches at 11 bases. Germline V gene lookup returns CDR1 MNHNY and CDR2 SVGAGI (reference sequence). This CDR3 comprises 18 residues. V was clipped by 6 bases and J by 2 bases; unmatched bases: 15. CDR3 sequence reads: CASSPIPLLAGGTYEQYF. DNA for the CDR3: TGTGCCAGCAGCCCAATCCCCCTCCTAGCGGGAGGCACCTACGAGCAGTACTTC.

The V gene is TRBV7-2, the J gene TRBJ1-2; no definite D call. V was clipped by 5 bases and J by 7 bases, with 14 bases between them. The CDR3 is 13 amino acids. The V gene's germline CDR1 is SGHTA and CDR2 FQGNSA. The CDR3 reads CASSDPSRRGYTF. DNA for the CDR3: TGTGCCAGCAGCGATCCGTCCAGGCGTGGCTACACCTTC.

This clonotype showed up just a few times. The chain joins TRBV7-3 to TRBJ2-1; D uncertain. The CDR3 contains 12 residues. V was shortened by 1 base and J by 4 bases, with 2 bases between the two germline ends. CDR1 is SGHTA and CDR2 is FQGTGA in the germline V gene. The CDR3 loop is CASSLIYNEQFF. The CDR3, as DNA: TGTGCCAGCAGCTTAATATACAATGAGCAGTTCTTC.

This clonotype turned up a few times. CDR3 bases: TGTGCCAGCAGCTTAGACGGGAGGACCTTTAGCACAGATACGCAGTATTTT. It codes for CASSLDGRTFSTDTQYF. The chain links TRBV7-2 to TRBJ2-3; 7 positions agree with TRBD2. The CDR3 covers 17 residues. Germline V gene sequence: CDR1 SGHTA, CDR2 FQGNSA. With 1 base clipped from V and 0 bases from J, the junction kept 7 bases outside the gene matches.

This CDR3 is CASSVRAKNIQYF. The CDR3 bases are TGCGCCAGCAGTGTCAGGGCCAAAAACATTCAGTACTTC. The chain combines TRBV10-2 with TRBJ2-4, with no clear D. The CDR3 is 13 amino acids. CDR1 is WSHSY and CDR2 is SAAADI in the germline V gene. V dropped 4 bases and J dropped 1 base, with 5 bases sitting between them.

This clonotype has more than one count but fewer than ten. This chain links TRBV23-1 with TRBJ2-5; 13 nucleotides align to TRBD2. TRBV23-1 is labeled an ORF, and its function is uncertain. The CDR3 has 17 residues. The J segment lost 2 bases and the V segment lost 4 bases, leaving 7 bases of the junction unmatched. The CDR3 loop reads CASSRAWTSGGQETQYF. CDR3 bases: TGCGCCAGCAGTCGAGCTTGGACTAGCGGGGGTCAAGAGACCCAGTACTTC.

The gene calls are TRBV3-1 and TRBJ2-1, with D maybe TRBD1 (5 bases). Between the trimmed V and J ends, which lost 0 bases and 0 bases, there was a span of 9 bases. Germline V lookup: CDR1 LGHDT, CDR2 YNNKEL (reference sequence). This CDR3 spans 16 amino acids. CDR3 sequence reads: CASSQDPRVSYNEQFF. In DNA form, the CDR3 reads TGTGCCAGCAGCCAAGACCCCAGGGTCTCCTACAATGAGCAGTTCTTC.

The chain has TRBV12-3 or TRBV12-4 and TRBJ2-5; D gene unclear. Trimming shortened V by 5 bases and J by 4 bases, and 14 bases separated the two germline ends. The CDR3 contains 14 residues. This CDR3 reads CASSLGSIRETQYF. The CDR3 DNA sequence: TGTGCCAGCAGTCTTGGCAGTATCAGAGAGACCCAGTACTTC.

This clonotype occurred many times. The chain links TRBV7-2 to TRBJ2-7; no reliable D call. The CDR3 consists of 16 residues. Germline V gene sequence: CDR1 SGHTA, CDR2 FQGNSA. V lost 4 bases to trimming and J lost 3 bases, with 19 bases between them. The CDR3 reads CASSSAEVVADYEQYF. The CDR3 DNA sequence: TGTGCCAGCAGCTCCGCAGAAGTGGTAGCTGACTACGAGCAGTACTTC. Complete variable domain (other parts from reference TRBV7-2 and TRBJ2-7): GAGVSQSPSNKVTEKGKDVELRCDPISGHTALYWYRQSLGQGLEFLIYFQGNSAPDKSGLPSDRFSAERTGGSVSTLTIQRTQQEDSAVYLCASSSAEVVADYEQYFGPGTRLTVT.

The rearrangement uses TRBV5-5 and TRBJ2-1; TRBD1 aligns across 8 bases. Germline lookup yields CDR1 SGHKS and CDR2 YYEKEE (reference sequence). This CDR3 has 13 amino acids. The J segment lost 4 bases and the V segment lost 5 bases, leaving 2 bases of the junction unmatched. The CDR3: CASRRQGYNEQFF. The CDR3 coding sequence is TGTGCCAGCAGACGACAGGGGTACAATGAGCAGTTCTTC. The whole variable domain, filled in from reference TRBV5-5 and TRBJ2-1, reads DAGVTQSPTHLIKTRGQQVTLRCSPISGHKSVSWYQQVLGQGPQFIFQYYEKEERGRGNFPDRFSARQFPNYSSELNVNALLLGDSALYLCASRRQGYNEQFFGPGTRLTVL.

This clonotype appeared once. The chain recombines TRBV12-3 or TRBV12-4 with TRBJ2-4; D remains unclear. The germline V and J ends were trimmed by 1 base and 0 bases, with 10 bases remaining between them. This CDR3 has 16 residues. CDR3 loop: CASSLGQNLAKNIQYF. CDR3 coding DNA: TGTGCCAGCAGTTTAGGGCAGAATCTAGCCAAAAACATTCAGTACTTC.

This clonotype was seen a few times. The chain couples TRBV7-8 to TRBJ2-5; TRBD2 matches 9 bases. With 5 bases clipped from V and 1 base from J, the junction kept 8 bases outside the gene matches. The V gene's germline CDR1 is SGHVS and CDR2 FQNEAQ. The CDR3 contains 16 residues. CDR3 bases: TGTGCCAGCAGCCTGAGGCTAGCGGGGCGCCAAGAGACCCAGTACTTC. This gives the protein CASSLRLAGRQETQYF. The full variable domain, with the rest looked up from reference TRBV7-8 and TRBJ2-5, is GAGVSQSPRYKVAKRGQDVALRCDPISGHVSLFWYQQALGQGPEFLTYFQNEAQLDKSGLPSDRFFAERPEGSVSTLKIQRTQQEDSAVYLCASSLRLAGRQETQYFGPGTRLLVL.